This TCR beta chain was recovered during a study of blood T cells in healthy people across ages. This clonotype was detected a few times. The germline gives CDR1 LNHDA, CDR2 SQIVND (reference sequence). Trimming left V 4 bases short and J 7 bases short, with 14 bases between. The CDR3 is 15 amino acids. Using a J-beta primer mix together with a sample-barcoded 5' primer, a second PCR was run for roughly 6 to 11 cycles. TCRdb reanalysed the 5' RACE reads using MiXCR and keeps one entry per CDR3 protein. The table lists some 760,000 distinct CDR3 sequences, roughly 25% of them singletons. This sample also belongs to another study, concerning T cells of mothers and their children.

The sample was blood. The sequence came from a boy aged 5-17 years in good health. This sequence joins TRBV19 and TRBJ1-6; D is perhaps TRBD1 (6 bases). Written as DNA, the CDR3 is TGTGCCAGTAGTACCGAAGGGGGTAAGAATTCACCCCTCCACTTT. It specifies CASSTEGGKNSPLHF.